This passage covers 10 T cell receptor beta chains from one sample sequenced in a study of blood T cell repertoires in COVID-19. Assay used: immunoSEQ multiplex PCR; TCRdb lists only in-frame clones, some missing. This table holds more than 250,000 clones, 85% found once. Material for sequencing was peripheral blood. These receptors all come from a man aged 45-65 years with active or convalescent COVID-19.

The J gene is TRBJ1-1, the V gene TRBV7-3; 7 bases match TRBD1. The ends lost 5 bases at V and 6 bases at J; junction bases unmatched: 6. This CDR3 is built from 13 residues. The V gene's germline CDR1 is SGHTA and CDR2 FQGTGA. Here the CDR3 reads CASSHDRDAEAFF. The DNA of the CDR3 is TGTGCCAGCAGCCACGACAGGGACGCTGAAGCTTTCTTT.

This clone was counted a few times. This rearrangement joins TRBV5-8 to TRBJ2-7; 10 bases are shared with TRBD2. The V and J ends lost 0 bases and 4 bases, in that order; junction bases with no gene match: 10. CDR1 SGHTS and CDR2 YDEGEE come from the germline V gene. The CDR3 covers 17 residues. The CDR3 here is CASSLDGASGSGYEQYF. CDR3 bases: TGTGCCAGCAGCTTGGATGGGGCTAGCGGGAGTGGTTACGAGCAGTACTTC.

The chain recombines TRBV29-1 with TRBJ1-1; D is uncertain. This CDR3 has 13 amino acids. Germline V CDR1 and CDR2: SQVTM, ANQGSEA. The ends were cut back, 7 bases at V and 0 bases at J, with 12 bases in the middle. The CDR3 region is CSAQTRLNTEAFF. CDR3 nucleotides: TGCAGCGCCCAGACACGGTTGAACACTGAAGCTTTCTTT.

V and J are TRBV3-1 (or the pseudogene TRBV3-2) and TRBJ1-1; D not resolved. V was pared by 3 bases and J by 11 bases, with 16 bases between. CDR1 and CDR2 (germline): LGHDT, YNNKEL (reference sequence). CDR3 length: 13 amino acids. CDR3 region: CASSHDLRAGAFF. The CDR3 nucleotides read TGTGCCAGCAGCCATGATCTCCGGGCGGGCGCTTTCTTT.

The CDR3 sequence is CASSPTPTSGETQYF. The CDR3 nucleotides are TGTGCCAGCAGTCCCACCCCCACTAGCGGAGAGACCCAGTACTTC. This rearrangement joins TRBV27 to TRBJ2-5, with 8 bases identical to TRBD2. Per germline, CDR1 MNHEY and CDR2 SMNVEV (reference sequence). Trimming removed 5 bases from V and 4 bases from J; junction bases left unmatched: 9. This CDR3 has 15 residues.

For the CDR3, the DNA is TGTGCCAGCAGGGGGACAGGGGGCCTCACTGAAGCTTTCTTT. This sequence encodes CASRGTGGLTEAFF. The rearrangement uses TRBV6-5 and TRBJ1-1; TRBD1 matches at 12 bases. Germline V gives CDR1 MNHEY, CDR2 SVGAGI. CDR3 size: 14 residues. The V gene end was trimmed by 6 bases and the J gene end by 4 bases; junction bases not matched to a gene: 3.

The table lists this clone with many counts. The chain joins TRBV7-9 to TRBJ2-7; D not certain. Germline assignment: CDR1 SEHNR and CDR2 FQNEAQ (reference sequence). V was shortened by 4 bases and J by 3 bases, with 13 bases between the two germline ends. This CDR3 contains 14 residues. The CDR3 loop reads CASSSEIRSYEQYF. The CDR3 DNA reads as TGTGCCAGCAGCTCAGAAATCCGGAGCTACGAGCAGTACTTC.

The V call is TRBV11-2, the J call TRBJ1-4; possibly TRBD1 for D (6 bases). The CDR3 runs to 15 residues. From germline, CDR1 is SGHAT and CDR2 FQNNGV. Trimming took off 1 base at V and 7 bases at J, with 13 bases between the two ends. The DNA for the CDR3 is TGTGCCAGCAGCTTAGCGGGGGGGCAAGTTGAAAAACTGTTTTTT. It yields the protein CASSLAGGQVEKLFF.

This clone was counted a few times. This rearrangement joins TRBV12-3 or TRBV12-4 to TRBJ1-1, with a weak D call TRBD1 (5 bases). Trimming took off 2 bases at V and 12 bases at J, with 10 bases between the two ends. The CDR3 runs to 11 residues. The CDR3 nucleotides are TGTGCCAGCAGTTTATGGGGGAGGCCTTTCTTT. Amino acid sequence: CASSLWGRPFF.

The count of this clone is one. This rearrangement joins TRBV5-1 to TRBJ1-2; D is unresolved. Germline V gives CDR1 SGHRS, CDR2 YFSETQ. V was shortened by 1 base and J by 5 bases, with 9 bases between the two germline ends. CDR3 length: 13 amino acids. The CDR3 sequence: CASSLYQNYGYTF. As DNA, the CDR3 is TGCGCCAGCAGCTTGTACCAGAATTATGGCTACACCTTC.